This T cell receptor beta chain appears in the sequencing data of a study of blood T cells in healthy people across ages. Those donating, healthy Caucasian individuals from Russia, were aged roughly 6 to 90. In regard to this clonotype: The target antigen is unknown.

Overall study findings and caveats: Any changes in expanded clonotypes were possibly confounded, as donor CMV status remained unknown.

It was with a sample-barcoded 5' primer and a J-beta primer mix that a second PCR of roughly 7 to 11 cycles was run. TCRdb reprocessed the 5' RACE reads via MiXCR and lists one record per CDR3 protein. This sample yields fewer than 700,000 distinct CDR3 sequences, of which 47% are seen a single time; 20% to 25% belongs to the top ten. This clonotype was obtained from a man aged 80 or over in good health. Sequences were obtained from blood.

This CDR3 is CASSPNFLGEDFYYEQYF. The CDR3, as DNA: TGTGCCAGCAGCCCAAACTTCCTCGGGGAGGACTTTTACTACGAGCAGTACTTC. This chain links TRBV28 with TRBJ2-7; TRBD2 might be the D (6 bases). Deletions cut 6 bases from V and 3 bases from J, with 27 bases between. Per germline, CDR1 MDHEN and CDR2 SYDVKM. The CDR3 contains 18 residues.